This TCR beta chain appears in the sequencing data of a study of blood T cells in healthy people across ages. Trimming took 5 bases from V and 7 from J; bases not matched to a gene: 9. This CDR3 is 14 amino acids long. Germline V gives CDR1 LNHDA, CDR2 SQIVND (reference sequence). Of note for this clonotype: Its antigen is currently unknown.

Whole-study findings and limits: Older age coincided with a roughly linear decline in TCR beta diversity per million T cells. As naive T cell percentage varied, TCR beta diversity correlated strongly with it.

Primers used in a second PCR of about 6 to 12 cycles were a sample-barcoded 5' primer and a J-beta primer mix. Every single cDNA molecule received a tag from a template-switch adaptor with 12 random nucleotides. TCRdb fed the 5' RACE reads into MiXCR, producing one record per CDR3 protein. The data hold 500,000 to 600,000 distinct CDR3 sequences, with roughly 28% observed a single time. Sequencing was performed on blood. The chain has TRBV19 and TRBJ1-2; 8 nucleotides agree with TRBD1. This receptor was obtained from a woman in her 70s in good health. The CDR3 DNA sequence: TGTGCCAGTAGTCTTACAGGGGGAAAAGGTGGCTACACCTTC. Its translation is CASSLTGGKGGYTF.